Here is one T cell receptor (beta chain) with its context. In germline, CDR1 is SQVTM, CDR2 ANQGSEA. Trimming removed 7 bases from V and 1 base from J; junction bases left unmatched: 6. The CDR3 extends over 14 amino acids. The data belong to a study of blood T cell repertoires in COVID-19. Turning to the study itself: Donors in the United States, Italy and Spain gave samples during acute or convalescent COVID-19. From T cells, B-cell-depleted T cells, or PBMCs came the material, which was cDNA or gDNA.

Original analysis: Amplification of reference gene primers provided the estimated nucleated cell counts. The repertoire was sequenced with immunoSEQ multiplex PCR; TCRdb's copy has only in-frame clones and lacks some. D and trimming come from the DNA, and the V and J calls and clone size come from that table. The sample comprises about 160,000 clones, nearly 80% of which are singletons, and approximately 15% rests with the top ten. This TCR came from an elderly woman with acute or convalescent COVID-19. Sequenced sample: peripheral blood. The genes are TRBV29-1 and TRBJ1-1, with 10 bases identical to TRBD1. The DNA of the CDR3 is TGCAGCGGTGGACAGGGGGGGACGAACACTGAAGCTTTCTTT. It codes for CSGGQGGTNTEAFF.